The 21 T cell receptor beta chains reported below all come from one sample, sequenced in a study of blood T cell repertoires in COVID-19. The assay was immunoSEQ multiplex PCR, and TCRdb's table has in-frame clones only and misses some. The table includes 100,000 or so clones, about 85% detected once. Material for sequencing was peripheral blood. The receptors stem from a woman between 50 and 59 years old with COVID-19, enrolled during active disease.

This clone was detected once. V and J are TRBV6-2 or TRBV6-3 and TRBJ1-5, with 10 bases matching TRBD1. The germline V gene has CDR1 MNHEY and CDR2 SVGEGT. With V trimmed by 3 bases and J by 0 bases, 5 bases remained unmatched. The CDR3 runs to 17 residues. CDR3 sequence: CASSYRTGGISNQPQHF. The CDR3, as DNA: TGTGCCAGCAGTTATAGGACAGGGGGGATTAGCAATCAGCCCCAGCATTTT.

This sequence joins TRBV9 and TRBJ2-7; weak D call: TRBD1 (5 bases). Between the trimmed V and J ends, which lost 4 bases and 3 bases, there was a span of 26 bases. There are 18 residues in the CDR3. Germline CDR1 reads SGDLS; CDR2 reads YYNGEE. The CDR3 DNA follows: TGTGCCAGCAGCCCAGGTGGGTGGGGCCCCCCCCGAATCTACGAGCAGTACTTC. The encoded protein is CASSPGGWGPPRIYEQYF.

The rearrangement joins TRBV18 to TRBJ2-5; possibly TRBD1 for D (6 bases). The CDR3 is made up of 13 amino acids. Trimming removed 3 bases at V and 5 bases at J, with 10 bases between. Germline loops: CDR1 KGHSH, CDR2 LQKENI. CDR3 sequence: CASSPSRGETQYF. CDR3 DNA sequence: TGTGCCAGCTCACCCTCGAGGGGGGAGACCCAGTACTTC.

The chain has TRBV4-3 and TRBJ2-2; 11 bases are a match to TRBD2. This CDR3 comprises 16 residues. Germline V gene lookup returns CDR1 LGHNA and CDR2 YSLEER. V trimming: 4 bases; J trimming: 5 bases; junction bases outside the gene matches: 6. The CDR3 sequence: CASSRTSGGGTGELFF. The CDR3 DNA reads as TGCGCCAGCAGCCGCACTAGCGGGGGAGGGACCGGGGAGCTGTTTTTT.

The V call is TRBV4-1, the J call TRBJ2-1, with D perhaps matching TRBD2 (6 bases). The CDR3 has 13 residues. V dropped 5 bases and J dropped 13 bases, with 18 bases sitting between them. Germline lookup yields CDR1 MGHRA and CDR2 YSYEKL. The CDR3 reads CASSFGAGRYQFF. CDR3 coding DNA: TGCGCCAGCAGCTTCGGGGCGGGGAGATATCAGTTCTTC.

The J gene is TRBJ2-1, the V gene TRBV7-2; 12 positions agree with TRBD2. The length of the CDR3 is 17 residues. Unmatched junction bases numbered 3, after V lost 1 base and J lost 2 bases. Germline CDR1 reads SGHTA; CDR2 reads FQGNSA. The CDR3 bases are TGTGCCAGCAGCTTAGTGGCTAGCGGGGGGGCCTACAATGAGCAGTTCTTC. Protein product: CASSLVASGGAYNEQFF.

The chain combines TRBV27 with TRBJ1-2; tentatively, D is TRBD1 (6 bases). Germline CDR1 and CDR2: MNHEY and SMNVEV (reference sequence). Trimming shortened V by 7 bases and J by 4 bases, and 13 bases separated the two germline ends. CDR3 size: 13 residues. Here the CDR3 reads CASKGAGAYGYTF. Written as DNA, the CDR3 is TGTGCCAGCAAAGGCGCAGGGGCCTATGGCTACACCTTC.

This sequence joins TRBV18 and TRBJ2-1; D remains unclear. The germline V gene has CDR1 KGHSH and CDR2 LQKENI. With 0 bases removed from V and 7 bases from J, the gap between germline ends came to 7 bases. The CDR3 has 13 amino acids. The CDR3 DNA follows: TGTGCCAGCTCACCACCGGTCGAGAATGAGCAGTTCTTC. Translated, it gives CASSPPVENEQFF.

This chain connects TRBV3-1 (or the pseudogene TRBV3-2) to TRBJ2-5, with 8 bases lining up with TRBD2. Germline values: CDR1 LGHDT, CDR2 YNNKEL (reference sequence). V was pared by 4 bases and J by 2 bases, with 3 bases of the junction left unmatched. This CDR3 is built from 14 residues. This chain's CDR3 is CASSLLAGQETQYF. CDR3 sequence (DNA): TGTGCCAGCAGCCTTTTAGCGGGGCAAGAGACCCAGTACTTC.

There are a few counts of this clone. The genes are TRBV12-3 or TRBV12-4 and TRBJ1-1; no clear D. The CDR3 is 13 amino acids. V lost 6 bases and J lost 1, with 9 bases in between. The CDR3 DNA follows: TGTGCCAGCAGGACTCGGGAGAACACTGAAGCTTTCTTT. This gives the protein CASRTRENTEAFF.

The rearrangement links TRBV18 to TRBJ1-2; weak D call: TRBD1 (6 bases). V shed 4 bases and J shed 8 bases, with 14 bases lying between them. Per the germline V gene, CDR1 is KGHSH and CDR2 is LQKENI. The CDR3 contains 13 residues. DNA for the CDR3: TGTGCCAGCTCACTCCACAGGGATAGCGGCTACACCTTC. Protein: CASSLHRDSGYTF.

This clone was recorded many times. This rearrangement joins TRBV7-9 to TRBJ2-7; 9 bases fit TRBD1. The CDR3 spans 16 residues. Trimming cost V 4 bases and J 3 bases; bases outside gene matches: 10. Germline loops: CDR1 SEHNR, CDR2 FQNEAQ (reference sequence). As DNA, the CDR3 is TGTGCCAGCAGCTCCCGGGACAGGGAGTCGGTCTACGAGCAGTACTTC. It is translated as CASSSRDRESVYEQYF.

This sequence joins TRBV6-5 and TRBJ1-3, with unresolved D. This CDR3 region has 15 residues. Per germline, CDR1 MNHEY and CDR2 SVGAGI. Trimming cost V 7 bases and J 0 bases, with 13 bases left between them. The CDR3 is CASILGSTSGNTIYF. The CDR3 DNA reads as TGTGCCAGCATTCTAGGCAGCACCTCTGGAAACACCATATATTTT.

The V and J genes are TRBV6-2 or TRBV6-3 and TRBJ1-5; D call uncertain. The V gene's germline CDR1 is MNHEY and CDR2 SVGEGT. The V and J ends lost 0 bases and 3 bases respectively, with 12 bases between them. The CDR3 has 16 residues. This CDR3 is CASSYSGAFFNQPQHF. The DNA of the CDR3 is TGTGCCAGCAGTTACTCGGGAGCCTTCTTCAATCAGCCCCAGCATTTT.

This sequence joins TRBV11-2 and TRBJ1-1, with D hard to call. Trimming removed 1 base from V and 1 base from J, with 16 bases in between. Germline V gene lookup returns CDR1 SGHAT and CDR2 FQNNGV. This CDR3 has 17 residues. The CDR3 loop is CASSLAYSGRGNTEAFF. In nucleotides, the CDR3 is TGTGCCAGCAGCTTAGCCTATAGCGGGCGCGGGAACACTGAAGCTTTCTTT.

This clone was picked up one time. The chain has TRBV6-2 or TRBV6-3 and TRBJ2-3, with a possible D match to TRBD2 (6 bases). Per the germline V gene, CDR1 is MNHEY and CDR2 is SVGEGT. Trimming shortened V by 6 bases and J by 0 bases, and 13 bases separated the two germline ends. The CDR3 is made up of 15 amino acids. CDR3 in amino acids: CASSPHRGSTDTQYF. The CDR3 nucleotides are TGTGCCAGCAGCCCCCACCGGGGGAGCACAGATACGCAGTATTTT.

This clone was seen only a few times. The chain joins TRBV19 to TRBJ2-7, with TRBD1 matching 7 bases. Germline lookup yields CDR1 LNHDA and CDR2 SQIVND (reference sequence). This CDR3 comprises 14 residues. V was pared by 4 bases and J by 4 bases, with 7 bases of the junction left unmatched. CDR3 coding DNA: TGTGCCAGTAGTACCCCCGGGACAGAATACGAGCAGTACTTC. This sequence encodes CASSTPGTEYEQYF.

This clone showed up just once. The chain links TRBV7-6 to TRBJ1-2; weak D call: TRBD1 (5 bases). The germline V gene has CDR1 SGHVS and CDR2 FNYEAQ. CDR3 length: 14 residues. V dropped 2 bases and J dropped 6 bases, with 13 bases sitting between them. In DNA form, the CDR3 reads TGTGCCAGCAGCTTAAGCCAGGGAAGCGATGGCTACACCTTC. Translation: CASSLSQGSDGYTF. The variable domain in full, completed from reference TRBV7-6 and TRBJ1-2, reads GAGVSQSPRYKVTKRGQDVALRCDPISGHVSLYWYRQALGQGPEFLTYFNYEAQQDKSGLPNDRFSAERPEGSISTLTIQRTEQRDSAMYRCASSLSQGSDGYTFGSGTRLTVV.

This chain joins TRBV4-1 and TRBJ1-6; D not certain. V dropped 0 bases and J dropped 5 bases, with 11 bases sitting between them. Germline values: CDR1 MGHRA, CDR2 YSYEKL. There are 16 residues in the CDR3. The CDR3 reads CASSQEGGSNNSPLHF. The CDR3 region has the DNA TGCGCCAGCAGCCAAGAAGGAGGGTCTAATAATTCACCCCTCCACTTT.

This clone has a single count. The rearrangement links TRBV6-1 to TRBJ1-4; TRBD1 might be the D (5 bases). CDR1 is MNHNS and CDR2 is SASEGT in the germline V gene. The V end lost 1 base, the J end lost 7 bases, and 13 bases lay between the germline ends. CDR3 length: 15 amino acids. The CDR3 DNA sequence: TGTGCCAGCAGTGAAGAATTAGGAGGGACTGAAAAACTGTTTTTT. The encoded protein is CASSEELGGTEKLFF.

The V call is TRBV27, the J call TRBJ2-5; TRBD1 is a possible D gene (5 bases). V was trimmed by 11 bases and J by 0 bases, leaving 10 bases between them. This CDR3 contains 12 residues. CDR1 MNHEY and CDR2 SMNVEV come from the germline V gene (reference sequence). CDR3 coding DNA: TGTGCCGGGGAACAGGACCAAGAGACCCAGTACTTC. Translating gives CAGEQDQETQYF.